This T cell receptor beta chain was recovered during a study of blood T cell repertoires in COVID-19. Study as a whole: Sources were T cells, B-cell-depleted T cells, or PBMCs; the material itself was cDNA or gDNA.

V dropped 2 bases and J dropped 8 bases, with 21 bases sitting between them. Germline CDR1 MNHEY, CDR2 SMNVEV (reference sequence). CDR3 length: 16 residues. Methods used by the authors: Reference gene primer amplification gave estimated nucleated cell counts. The table came from immunoSEQ multiplex PCR; TCRdb's copy has only in-frame clones and leaves some out. V and J calls plus clone size are reproduced from that table; the DNA served to infer D and trimming. The repertoire holds 80,000 to 100,000 clones, with about 90% as singletons. This TCR came from a human donor with active COVID-19. The donor label of this sample is uncertain. J is TRBJ1-2 and V is TRBV27; a weak D match, TRBD1 (6 bases). The source material was peripheral blood. CDR3 nucleotides: TGTGCCAGCAGTTTACGTTGGGGCGGGGGCAGGGAAGGCTACACCTTC. This codes for CASSLRWGGGREGYTF.